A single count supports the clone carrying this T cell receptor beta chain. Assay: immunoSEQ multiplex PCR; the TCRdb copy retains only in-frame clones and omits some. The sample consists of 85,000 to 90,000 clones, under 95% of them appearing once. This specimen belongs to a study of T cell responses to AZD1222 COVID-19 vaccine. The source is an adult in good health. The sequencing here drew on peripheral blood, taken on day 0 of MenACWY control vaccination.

CDR3 sequence reads: CASSNEEATNEKLFF. The CDR3 DNA reads as TGTGCCAGCAGTAACGAGGAAGCAACTAATGAAAAACTGTTTTTT. The V call is TRBV6-5, the J call TRBJ1-4; D call uncertain. The CDR3 is 15 amino acids. Per the germline V gene, CDR1 is MNHEY and CDR2 is SVGAGI. Trimming left V 5 bases short and J 0 bases short, with 10 bases between.